Following are 5 T cell receptor beta chains from one sample sequenced in a study of blood T cells in healthy people across ages (dated by TCRdb to 2014 to 2015). Preparation of the library involved 5' RACE. The data were produced on an Illumina HiSeq 2500. A second PCR of about 6 to 11 cycles was performed with a sample-barcoded 5' primer and a J-beta primer mix. TCRdb trimmed the raw reads at Q25, called clones with MiXCR and kept productive beta chains. All rows with the same CDR3 protein become a single entry with the most common DNA and genes. For this sample the table gives about 1.8 million distinct CDR3 sequences, of which 49% were detected only once. More than 2% of the sample goes to the ten largest clones. Sequences were obtained from blood. Receptor source: a woman in her thirties or forties in good health.

The rearrangement uses TRBV4-3 and TRBJ2-5; 7 bases line up with TRBD1. The J call is in doubt because the DNA end fits TRBJ2-7 better. The CDR3 has 15 amino acids. In germline, CDR1 is LGHNA, CDR2 YSLEER. The CDR3, as DNA: TGCGCCAGCAGCCAGGCCTCGACAGGGTTCTACGAGCAGTACTTC. Protein sequence: CASSQASTGFYEQYF.

On this clonotype itself: An end of the junction does not agree with germline; a read error may underlie this. The rearrangement joins TRBV6-5 to TRBJ2-1; no definite D call. The germline CDR1 and CDR2 sequences are MNHEY and SVGAGI. This CDR3 spans 15 amino acids. The DNA of the CDR3 is TGTACCAGCAGTTCCTGGACGGACCTGGAGAATGAGCAGTTCTTC. Translating it yields CTSSSWTDLENEQFF.

The V and J genes are TRBV20-1 and TRBJ2-5, with 7 positions matching TRBD2. The CDR3 covers 15 residues. Germline V gene data show CDR1 as DFQATT and CDR2 as SNEGSKA (reference sequence). The trim removed 1 base at V and 0 bases at J, leaving 5 bases unmatched. CDR3 nucleotides: TGCAGTGCTAGAGCGCCGGGACTACACCAAGAGACCCAGTACTTC. Translation: CSARAPGLHQETQYF.

The chain carries TRBV19 and TRBJ1-2; D unclear. This CDR3 contains 14 residues. CDR1 LNHDA and CDR2 SQIVND come from the germline V gene (reference sequence). V was cut by 5 bases and J by 4 bases, with 14 bases left in between. CDR3 in amino acids: CASSHRGSGYGYTF. The CDR3 nucleotides read TGTGCCAGTAGTCATCGGGGATCGGGCTATGGCTACACCTTC.

This clonotype was seen a handful of times. This rearrangement joins TRBV5-6 to TRBJ1-4; the D is unclear. The germline V and J ends were trimmed by 0 bases and 0 bases, with 3 bases remaining between them. CDR1 and CDR2 from the germline V gene are SGHDT and YYEEEE. The CDR3 length is 14 residues. CDR3 protein: CASSLVTTNEKLFF. The CDR3 region has the DNA TGTGCCAGCAGCTTGGTGACAACTAATGAAAAACTGTTTTTT.